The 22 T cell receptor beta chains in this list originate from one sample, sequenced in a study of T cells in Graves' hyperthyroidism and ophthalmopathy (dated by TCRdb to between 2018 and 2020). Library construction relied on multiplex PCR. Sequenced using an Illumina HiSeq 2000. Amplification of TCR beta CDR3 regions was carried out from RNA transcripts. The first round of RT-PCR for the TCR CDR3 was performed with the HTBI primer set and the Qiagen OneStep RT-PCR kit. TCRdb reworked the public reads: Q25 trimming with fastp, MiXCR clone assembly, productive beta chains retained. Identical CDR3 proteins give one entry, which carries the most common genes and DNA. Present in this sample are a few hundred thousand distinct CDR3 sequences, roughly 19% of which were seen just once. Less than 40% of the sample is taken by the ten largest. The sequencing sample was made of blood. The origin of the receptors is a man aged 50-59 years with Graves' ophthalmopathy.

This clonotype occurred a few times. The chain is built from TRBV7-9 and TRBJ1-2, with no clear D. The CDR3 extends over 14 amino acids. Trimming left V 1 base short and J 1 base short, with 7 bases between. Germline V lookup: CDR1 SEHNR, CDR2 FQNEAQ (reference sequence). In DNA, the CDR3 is TGTGCCAGCAGCTTAGAACAGATTAACTATGGCTACACCTTC. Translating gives CASSLEQINYGYTF.

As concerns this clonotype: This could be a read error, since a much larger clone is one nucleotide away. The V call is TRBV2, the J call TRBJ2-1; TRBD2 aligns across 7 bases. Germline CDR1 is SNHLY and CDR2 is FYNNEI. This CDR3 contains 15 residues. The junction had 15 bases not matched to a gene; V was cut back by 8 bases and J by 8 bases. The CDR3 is CASASRLADRDEQFF. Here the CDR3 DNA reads TGTGCCAGCGCCTCGAGGCTAGCGGATCGTGATGAGCAGTTCTTC.

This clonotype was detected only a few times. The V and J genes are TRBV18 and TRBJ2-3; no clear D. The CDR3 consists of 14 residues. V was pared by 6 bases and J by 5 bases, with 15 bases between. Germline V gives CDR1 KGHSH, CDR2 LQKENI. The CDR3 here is CASSQARVRDTQYF. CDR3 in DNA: TGTGCCAGCTCGCAAGCGAGAGTGAGAGATACGCAGTATTTT.

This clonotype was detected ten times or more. CDR3 DNA sequence: TGTGCCAGTGCAGGGGTTGCAGCGGGAGCCCCCCGAGAGACCCAGTACTTC. Translation gives CASAGVAAGAPRETQYF. The chain couples TRBV28 to TRBJ2-5; 8 bases agree with TRBD2. Losses at the gene ends were 9 bases for V and 4 bases for J; bases not matched to a gene: 19. The CDR3 consists of 17 residues. Germline V CDR1 and CDR2: MDHEN, SYDVKM.

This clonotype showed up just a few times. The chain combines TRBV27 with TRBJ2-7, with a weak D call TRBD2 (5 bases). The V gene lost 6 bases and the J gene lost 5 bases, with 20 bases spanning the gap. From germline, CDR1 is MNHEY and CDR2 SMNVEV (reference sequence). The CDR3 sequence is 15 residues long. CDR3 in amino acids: CASSPARRTGNEQYF. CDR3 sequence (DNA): TGTGCCAGCAGCCCCGCTCGGAGGACCGGGAACGAGCAGTACTTC.

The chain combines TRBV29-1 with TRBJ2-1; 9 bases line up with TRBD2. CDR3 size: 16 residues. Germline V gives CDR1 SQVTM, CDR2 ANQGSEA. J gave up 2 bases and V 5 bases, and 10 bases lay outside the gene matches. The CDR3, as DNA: TGCAGCGTTCAAGCGGGAGGATTCAACCCCTACAATGAGCAGTTCTTC. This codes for CSVQAGGFNPYNEQFF.

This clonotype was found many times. This CDR3 is CASSETDFQETQYF. The CDR3 DNA follows: TGTGCCAGCAGCGAAACAGATTTCCAAGAGACCCAGTACTTC. The J gene is TRBJ2-5, the V gene TRBV3-1; D gene unclear. Germline V lookup: CDR1 LGHDT, CDR2 YNNKEL (reference sequence). The V end lost 5 bases, the J end lost 1 base, and 11 bases lay between the germline ends. The CDR3 contains 14 residues.

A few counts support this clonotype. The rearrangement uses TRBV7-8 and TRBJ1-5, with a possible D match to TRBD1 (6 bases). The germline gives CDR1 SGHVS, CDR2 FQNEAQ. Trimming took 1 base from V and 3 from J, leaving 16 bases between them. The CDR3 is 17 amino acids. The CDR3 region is CASSLEVVGTPNQPQHF. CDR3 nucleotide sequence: TGTGCCAGCAGCTTAGAGGTCGTGGGGACACCCAATCAGCCCCAGCATTTT.

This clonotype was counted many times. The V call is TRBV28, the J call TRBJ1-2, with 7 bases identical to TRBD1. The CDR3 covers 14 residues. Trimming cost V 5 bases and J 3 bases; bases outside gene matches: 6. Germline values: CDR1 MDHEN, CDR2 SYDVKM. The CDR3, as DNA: TGTGCCAGCAGTCTGACCGGGACAGACTATGGCTACACCTTC. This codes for CASSLTGTDYGYTF.

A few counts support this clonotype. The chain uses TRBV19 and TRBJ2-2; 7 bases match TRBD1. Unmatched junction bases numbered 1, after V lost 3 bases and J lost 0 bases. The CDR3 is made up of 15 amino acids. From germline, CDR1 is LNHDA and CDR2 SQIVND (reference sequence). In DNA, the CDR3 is TGTGCCAGTAGTATTGACAGGGCGAACACCGGGGAGCTGTTTTTT. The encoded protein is CASSIDRANTGELFF.

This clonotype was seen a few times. For the CDR3, the DNA is TGTGCCAGCAGCGTACAGGCCGGGAGGGGGTACAATGAGCAGTTCTTC. Protein product: CASSVQAGRGYNEQFF. The chain links TRBV9 to TRBJ2-1, with 8 bases fitting TRBD2. Unmatched junction bases numbered 7, after V lost 1 base and J lost 4 bases. This CDR3 spans 16 amino acids. CDR1 is SGDLS, CDR2 YYNGEE, per germline.

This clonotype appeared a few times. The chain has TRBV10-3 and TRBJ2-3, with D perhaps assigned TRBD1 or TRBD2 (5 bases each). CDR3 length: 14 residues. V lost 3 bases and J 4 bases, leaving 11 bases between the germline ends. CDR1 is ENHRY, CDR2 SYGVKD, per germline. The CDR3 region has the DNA TGTGCCATCAGTGAACGGGTGGGGGCAGATACGCAGTATTTT. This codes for CAISERVGADTQYF.

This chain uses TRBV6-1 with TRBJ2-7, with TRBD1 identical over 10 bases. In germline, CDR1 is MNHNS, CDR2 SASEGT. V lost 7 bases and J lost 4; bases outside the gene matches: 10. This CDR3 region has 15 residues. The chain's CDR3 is CASKPRDRGIYEQYF. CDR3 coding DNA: TGTGCCAGCAAACCCCGGGACAGGGGTATATACGAGCAGTACTTC.

Written as DNA, the CDR3 is TGCAGCGTAGCCGGGACAGGGTACACCGGGGAGCTGTTTTTT. Its protein product is CSVAGTGYTGELFF. The chain combines TRBV29-1 with TRBJ2-2; TRBD1 matches 9 bases. With V trimmed by 6 bases and J by 3 bases, 5 bases remained unmatched. The length of the CDR3 is 14 residues. Germline loops: CDR1 SQVTM, CDR2 ANQGSEA.

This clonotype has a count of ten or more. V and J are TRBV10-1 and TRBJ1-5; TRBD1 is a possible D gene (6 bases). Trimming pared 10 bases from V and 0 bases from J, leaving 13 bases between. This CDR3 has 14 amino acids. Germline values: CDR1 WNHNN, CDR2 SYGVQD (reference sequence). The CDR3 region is CAKLDRYSNQPQHF. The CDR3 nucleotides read TGCGCCAAACTAGACAGGTATAGCAATCAGCCCCAGCATTTT.

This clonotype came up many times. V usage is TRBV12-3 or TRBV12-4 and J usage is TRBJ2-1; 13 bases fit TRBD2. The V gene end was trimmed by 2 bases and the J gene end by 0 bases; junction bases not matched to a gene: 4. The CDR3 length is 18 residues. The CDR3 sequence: CASSLKLAGGSSYNEQFF. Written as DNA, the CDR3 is TGTGCCAGCAGTTTAAAACTAGCGGGAGGGTCCTCCTACAATGAGCAGTTCTTC.

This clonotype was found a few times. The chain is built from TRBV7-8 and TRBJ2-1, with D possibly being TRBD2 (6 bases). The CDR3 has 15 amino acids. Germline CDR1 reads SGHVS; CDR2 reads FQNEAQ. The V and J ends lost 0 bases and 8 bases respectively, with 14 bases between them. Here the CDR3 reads CASSLANSWGDEQFF. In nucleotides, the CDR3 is TGTGCCAGCAGCTTAGCGAACAGTTGGGGGGATGAGCAGTTCTTC.

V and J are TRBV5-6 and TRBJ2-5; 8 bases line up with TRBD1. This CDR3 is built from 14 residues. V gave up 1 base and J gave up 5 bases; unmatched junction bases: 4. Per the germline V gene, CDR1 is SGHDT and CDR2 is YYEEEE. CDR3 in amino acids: CASSLQGAVETQYF. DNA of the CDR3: TGTGCCAGCAGCTTGCAGGGGGCGGTGGAGACCCAGTACTTC.

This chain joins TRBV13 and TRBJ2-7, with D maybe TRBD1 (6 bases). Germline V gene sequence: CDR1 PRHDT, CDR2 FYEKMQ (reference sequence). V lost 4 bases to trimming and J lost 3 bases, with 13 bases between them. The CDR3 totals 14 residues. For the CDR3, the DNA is TGTGCCAGCAGCTCGCGACAGGCCGGCTACGAGCAGTACTTC. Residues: CASSSRQAGYEQYF. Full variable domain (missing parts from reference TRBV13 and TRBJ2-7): AAGVIQSPRHLIKEKRETATLKCYPIPRHDTVYWYQQGPGQDPQFLISFYEKMQSDKGSIPDRFSAQQFSDYHSELNMSSLELGDSALYFCASSSRQAGYEQYFGPGTRLTVT.

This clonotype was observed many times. CDR3 amino acids: CSARPIRDVYNEQFF. The DNA for the CDR3 is TGCAGTGCTAGGCCTATCCGGGACGTTTACAATGAGCAGTTCTTC. The chain couples TRBV20-1 to TRBJ2-1, with D tentatively TRBD1 or TRBD2 (5 bases each). Trimming cost V 3 bases and J 4 bases, with 16 bases left between them. This CDR3 has 15 amino acids. Germline V lookup: CDR1 DFQATT, CDR2 SNEGSKA (reference sequence).

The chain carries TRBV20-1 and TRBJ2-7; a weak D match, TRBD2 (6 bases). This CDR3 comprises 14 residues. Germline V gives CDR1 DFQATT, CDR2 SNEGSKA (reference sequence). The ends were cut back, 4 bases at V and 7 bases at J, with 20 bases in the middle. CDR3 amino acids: CSATRGMGGEEQYF. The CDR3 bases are TGCAGTGCTACTCGCGGGATGGGGGGTGAGGAGCAGTACTTC.

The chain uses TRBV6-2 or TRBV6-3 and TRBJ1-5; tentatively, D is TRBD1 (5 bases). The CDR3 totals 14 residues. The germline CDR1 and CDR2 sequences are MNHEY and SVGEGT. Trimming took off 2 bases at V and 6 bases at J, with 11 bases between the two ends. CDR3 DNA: TGTGCCAGCAGTTACCGGGGCCTGGTTCAGCCCCAGCATTTT. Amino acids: CASSYRGLVQPQHF.